This T cell receptor beta chain originates from a study of blood T cell repertoires in COVID-19. About the research overall: The origin of the acute and convalescent COVID-19 samples was the United States, Italy and Spain.

The CDR3 is 17 amino acids. Trimming removed 1 base from V and 0 bases from J; junction bases left unmatched: 7. CDR1 SEHNR and CDR2 FQNEAQ come from the germline V gene (reference sequence). Libraries were prepared by immunoSEQ multiplex PCR; TCRdb keeps only in-frame clonotypes and omits some of them. The sample contains 93,000 or so clones, around 82% of which appear only once. The chain is built from TRBV7-9 and TRBJ1-1, with 8 positions matching TRBD1. Sequencing input: peripheral blood. The clonotype was recovered from a human donor in a cohort sampled during active or convalescent COVID-19. CDR3 nucleotides: TGTGCCAGCAGCTTAGGGTATGGGACAGGAATGAACACTGAAGCTTTCTTT. Its translation is CASSLGYGTGMNTEAFF.